The 26 T cell receptor beta chains presented below share a single source sample, sequenced in a study of shared clonotypes between healthy human individuals. Sequenced by immunoSEQ multiplex PCR; TCRdb stores in-frame clones only, minus some. The sample includes under 600,000 clones, around 97% seen only once; the top ten take approximately 0.057%. The material sequenced was naive CD4+ T cells sorted from blood. Subset here: CD45RA+ positively selected. The origin of the receptors is a woman younger than 45 in good health.

The rearrangement links TRBV19 to TRBJ1-4; TRBD1 matches 8 bases. Germline V lookup: CDR1 LNHDA, CDR2 SQIVND (reference sequence). This CDR3 has 17 amino acids. The V gene end was trimmed by 3 bases and the J gene end by 1 base; junction bases not matched to a gene: 7. The CDR3 sequence is CASSIGQGAGTNEKLFF. The CDR3 nucleotides read TGTGCCAGTAGTATCGGGCAGGGGGCAGGAACTAATGAAAAACTGTTTTTT. The whole variable domain, filled in from reference TRBV19 and TRBJ1-4, reads DGGITQSPKYLFRKEGQNVTLSCEQNLNHDAMYWYRQDPGQGLRLIYYSQIVNDFQKGDIAEGYSVSREKKESFPLTVTSAQKNPTAFYLCASSIGQGAGTNEKLFFGSGTQLSVL.

The chain combines TRBV9 with TRBJ2-1; 7 bases line up with TRBD2. Unmatched junction bases numbered 1, after V lost 1 base and J lost 0 bases. The length of the CDR3 is 15 residues. Germline-derived CDR1 and CDR2 are SGDLS and YYNGEE. The CDR3 DNA is TGTGCCAGCAGCGTAATAGCGGGCTCCTACAATGAGCAGTTCTTC. Translated: CASSVIAGSYNEQFF.

The chain joins TRBV4-1 to TRBJ2-1; TRBD2 matches at 8 bases. Germline V CDR1 and CDR2: MGHRA, YSYEKL. The CDR3 totals 16 residues. J lost 7 bases, V lost 0 bases, and 8 bases had no gene match. CDR3 amino acids: CASSQDGVAGRNEQFF. The CDR3, as DNA: TGCGCCAGCAGCCAAGATGGGGTAGCGGGGAGAAATGAGCAGTTCTTC.

V usage is TRBV5-1 and J usage is TRBJ1-3; D unclear. CDR3 length: 11 amino acids. Germline V lookup: CDR1 SGHRS, CDR2 YFSETQ. Trimming took 8 bases from V and 2 from J, leaving 5 bases between them. The CDR3 nucleotides read TGCGCCAGTATGGCTGGAAACACCATATATTTT. The encoded protein is CASMAGNTIYF.

This chain connects TRBV30 to TRBJ1-2, with D possibly being TRBD1 (5 bases). The CDR3 runs 13 residues. Germline V gene sequence: CDR1 GTSNPN, CDR2 SVGIG (reference sequence). V lost 2 bases to trimming and J lost 7 bases, with 14 bases between them. This CDR3 is CAWSKGFGGGYTF. DNA for the CDR3: TGTGCCTGGAGTAAAGGGTTTGGGGGTGGCTACACCTTC.

In this sample, this clone turned up once. The V and J genes are TRBV10-3 and TRBJ2-1; D may be TRBD1 (6 bases). CDR3 length equals 14 residues. CDR1 and CDR2 from the germline V gene are ENHRY and SYGVKD. V shed 2 bases and J shed 3 bases, with 8 bases lying between them. The CDR3 region is CAISERTVYNEQFF. The CDR3 coding sequence is TGTGCCATCAGTGAGCGGACAGTCTACAATGAGCAGTTCTTC.

This rearrangement joins TRBV10-3 to TRBJ1-4, with D possibly being TRBD1 (5 bases). V was pared by 8 bases and J by 7 bases, with 14 bases between. CDR3 length: 13 amino acids. The germline gives CDR1 ENHRY, CDR2 SYGVKD. The CDR3 coding sequence is TGTGCCATCGGTGCAGGGTGGGGTGAAAAACTGTTTTTT. It encodes CAIGAGWGEKLFF.

This chain's CDR3 is CASSPYWSQGNYGYTF. CDR3 sequence (DNA): TGCGCCAGCAGCCCATATTGGTCACAGGGAAACTATGGCTACACCTTC. The V gene is TRBV5-1, the J gene TRBJ1-2, with D perhaps TRBD1 (6 bases). V was trimmed by 4 bases and J by 2 bases, leaving 18 bases between them. Per germline, CDR1 SGHRS and CDR2 YFSETQ. This CDR3 region has 16 residues.

V gene TRBV29-1 combines with J gene TRBJ2-1; 7 nucleotides line up with TRBD2. The V gene end was trimmed by 5 bases and the J gene end by 6 bases; junction bases not matched to a gene: 13. This CDR3 region has 15 residues. Germline loops: CDR1 SQVTM, CDR2 ANQGSEA. CDR3 loop: CSVQRLAEVGNEQFF. The DNA of the CDR3 is TGCAGCGTTCAGCGGCTAGCGGAGGTCGGCAATGAGCAGTTCTTC.

The chain links TRBV15 to TRBJ2-3; D is unresolved. CDR1 is LNHNV and CDR2 is YYDKDF in the germline V gene (reference sequence). Trimming removed 0 bases from V and 3 bases from J, with 4 bases in between. The CDR3 totals 13 residues. CDR3 nucleotide sequence: TGTGCCACCAGCAGAGATGTGACAGATACGCAGTATTTT. Protein sequence: CATSRDVTDTQYF. The variable domain in full, completed from reference TRBV15 and TRBJ2-3, reads DAMVIQNPRYQVTQFGKPVTLSCSQTLNHNVMYWYQQKSSQAPKLLFHYYDKDFNNEADTPDNFQSRRPNTSFCFLDIRSPGLGDTAMYLCATSRDVTDTQYFGPGTRLTVL.

The chain couples TRBV19 to TRBJ2-5; 15 positions match TRBD2. The CDR3 is 16 residues long. With V trimmed by 7 bases and J by 5 bases, 8 bases remained unmatched. In germline, CDR1 is LNHDA, CDR2 SQIVND (reference sequence). CDR3 residues: CASMGGLAGGWETQYF. CDR3 nucleotide sequence: TGTGCCAGTATGGGGGGACTAGCGGGAGGATGGGAGACCCAGTACTTC.

The chain carries TRBV2 and TRBJ2-3; 10 bases map to TRBD2. CDR3 size: 15 residues. The ends lost 4 bases at V and 4 bases at J; junction bases unmatched: 5. The germline V gene encodes CDR1 SNHLY and CDR2 FYNNEI. The chain's CDR3 is CASSASGSIPDTQYF. The CDR3 DNA reads as TGTGCCAGCAGTGCTAGCGGGAGCATTCCAGATACGCAGTATTTT.

The chain couples TRBV9 to TRBJ2-7; no reliable D call. Trimming shortened V by 3 bases and J by 2 bases, and 9 bases separated the two germline ends. The CDR3 extends over 13 amino acids. The germline V gene has CDR1 SGDLS and CDR2 YYNGEE. CDR3 DNA: TGTGCCAGCAGCGCAAGCGAGGCCTACGAGCAGTACTTC. This encodes CASSASEAYEQYF.

The chain is built from TRBV18 and TRBJ2-6; no clear D. The CDR3 is 17 residues long. Germline lookup yields CDR1 KGHSH and CDR2 LQKENI. With 3 bases removed from V and 1 base from J, the gap between germline ends came to 13 bases. As DNA, the CDR3 is TGTGCCAGCTCACCTGGCAGGCCTCGGTCTGGGGCCAACGTCCTGACTTTC. Protein sequence: CASSPGRPRSGANVLTF.

This clone was recorded once. This chain links TRBV28 with TRBJ2-5, with 7 bases lining up with TRBD2. The CDR3 extends over 14 amino acids. Germline V gives CDR1 MDHEN, CDR2 SYDVKM. V dropped 8 bases and J dropped 4; count of bases not matched to a gene: 10. The CDR3 DNA sequence: TGTGCCAGCGCTGACCTCGGGAGGCGAGAGACCCAGTACTTC. It encodes CASADLGRRETQYF.

The genes are TRBV10-3 and TRBJ1-6, with TRBD1 matching 8 bases. Germline V CDR1 and CDR2: ENHRY, SYGVKD. V lost 0 bases to trimming and J lost 5 bases; unmatched junction nucleotides: 9. CDR3 size: 18 residues. CDR3 sequence reads: CAISESIEDRENNSPLHF. The CDR3 DNA is TGTGCCATCAGTGAGTCGATCGAGGACAGGGAAAATAATTCACCCCTCCACTTT.

The chain uses TRBV5-4 and TRBJ2-1; D possibly matches TRBD1 or TRBD2 (5 bases each). With 1 base removed from V and 7 bases from J, the gap between germline ends came to 15 bases. The CDR3 is 15 residues long. Germline loops: CDR1 SGHNT, CDR2 YYREEE (reference sequence). CDR3 DNA: TGTGCCAGCAGCTTGAAAGAGGGGAAGACGAATGAGCAGTTCTTC. It is translated as CASSLKEGKTNEQFF.

V is TRBV10-3 and J is TRBJ2-5; D possibly uses TRBD1 or TRBD2 (5 bases each). V lost 4 bases to trimming and J lost 0 bases, with 9 bases between them. The CDR3 is 14 residues long. The germline gives CDR1 ENHRY, CDR2 SYGVKD. The CDR3 nucleotides are TGTGCCATCAGTGGAAGGGGAGACCAAGAGACCCAGTACTTC. It is translated as CAISGRGDQETQYF.

The J gene is TRBJ1-1, the V gene TRBV28; maybe TRBD1 (5 bases). Trimming left V 7 bases short and J 0 bases short, with 12 bases between. This CDR3 is built from 14 residues. CDR1 is MDHEN, CDR2 SYDVKM, per germline. The DNA of the CDR3 is TGTGCCAGCACCATAGGGGTGGTGAACACTGAAGCTTTCTTT. Translating gives CASTIGVVNTEAFF.

The V gene is TRBV6-6, the J gene TRBJ1-1; D unclear. The CDR3 has 13 amino acids. Trimming removed 5 bases at V and 6 bases at J, with 13 bases between. CDR1 is MNHNY and CDR2 is SVGAGI in the germline V gene (reference sequence). DNA for the CDR3: TGTGCCAGCAGTAGCCGCGTCGAGGCTGAAGCTTTCTTT. Translated: CASSSRVEAEAFF.

The sample holds one count of this clone. Other DNA sequences in the same sample also yield this CDR3. V and J are TRBV5-1 and TRBJ2-5; no clear D. Trimming pared 0 bases from V and 0 bases from J, leaving 6 bases between. CDR1 SGHRS and CDR2 YFSETQ come from the germline V gene. The CDR3 extends over 14 amino acids. CDR3 amino acids: CASSLGTYQETQYF. The CDR3 DNA follows: TGCGCCAGCAGCTTGGGAACGTACCAAGAGACCCAGTACTTC.

The J gene is TRBJ2-3, the V gene TRBV25-1; 8 nucleotides agree with TRBD1. This CDR3 is built from 12 residues. V was clipped by 8 bases and J by 6 bases; unmatched bases: 4. In germline, CDR1 is MGHDK, CDR2 SYGVNS. Here the CDR3 reads CASRGTGDTQYF. CDR3 bases: TGTGCCAGCCGGGGGACAGGTGATACGCAGTATTTT.

The CDR3 DNA follows: TGTGCCAGCAGTGTCGGACTAGCGGGACTGAACGAGCAGTACTTC. This codes for CASSVGLAGLNEQYF. The chain joins TRBV2 to TRBJ2-5, with 12 nucleotides matching TRBD2. The closer fit of TRBJ2-7 to the DNA end suggests the J call may be wrong. This CDR3 comprises 15 residues. Germline CDR1 reads SNHLY; CDR2 reads FYNNEI.

J is TRBJ1-4 and V is TRBV19; D unresolved. There are 13 residues in the CDR3. Germline CDR1 LNHDA, CDR2 SQIVND (reference sequence). V was clipped by 6 bases and J by 1 base, with 6 bases between them. In DNA form, the CDR3 reads TGTGCCAGTAGCCGAGTAACTAATGAAAAACTGTTTTTT. Protein: CASSRVTNEKLFF.

The chain is built from TRBV11-2 and TRBJ2-5, with unresolved D. Per the germline V gene, CDR1 is SGHAT and CDR2 is FQNNGV. The CDR3 has 13 residues. V lost 5 bases, J lost 2 bases, and 9 bases lay in between. CDR3 sequence: CASSRSDQETQYF. DNA for the CDR3: TGTGCCAGCAGCCGTTCAGATCAAGAGACCCAGTACTTC.

The genes are TRBV5-6 and TRBJ2-1, with D perhaps TRBD2 (5 bases). Germline lookup yields CDR1 SGHDT and CDR2 YYEEEE. The CDR3 has 15 amino acids. The V end was cut by 1 base, the J end by 1 base, with 9 bases between. The CDR3 region has the DNA TGTGCCAGCAGCTTGATGTCGGGATCCTACAATGAGCAGTTCTTC. Residues: CASSLMSGSYNEQFF. The full variable domain, rest sourced from reference TRBV5-6 and TRBJ2-1, is DAGVTQSPTHLIKTRGQQVTLRCSPKSGHDTVSWYQQALGQGPQFIFQYYEEEERQRGNFPDRFSGHQFPNYSSELNVNALLLGDSALYLCASSLMSGSYNEQFFGPGTRLTVL.